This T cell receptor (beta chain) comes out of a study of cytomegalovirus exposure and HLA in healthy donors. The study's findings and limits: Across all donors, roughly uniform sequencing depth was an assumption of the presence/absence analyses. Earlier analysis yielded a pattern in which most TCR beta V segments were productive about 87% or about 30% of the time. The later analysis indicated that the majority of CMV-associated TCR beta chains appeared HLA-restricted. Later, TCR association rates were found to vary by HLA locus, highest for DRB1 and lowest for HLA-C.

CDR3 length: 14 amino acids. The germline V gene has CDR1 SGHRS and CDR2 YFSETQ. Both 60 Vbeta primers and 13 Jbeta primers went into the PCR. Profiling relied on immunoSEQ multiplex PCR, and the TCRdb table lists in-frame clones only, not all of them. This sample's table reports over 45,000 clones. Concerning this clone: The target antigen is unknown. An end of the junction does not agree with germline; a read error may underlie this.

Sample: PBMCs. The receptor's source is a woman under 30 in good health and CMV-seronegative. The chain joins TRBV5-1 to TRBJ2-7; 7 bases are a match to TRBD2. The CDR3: CASSWAPLAGEQSF. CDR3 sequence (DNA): TGCGCCAGCAGCTGGGCCCCCTTAGCGGGCGAGCAGTCCTTC.